One and the same sample provided the 2 T cell receptor beta chains below, sequenced in a study of T cell repertoires in cytomegalovirus infection (dated by TCRdb to about 2019). No antigen has been assigned to these receptors. What the treatment or condition label conveys for this sample: in vitro stimulation with specific CMV peptide epitopes to enrich CMV-specific T cells. Sequenced using an Illumina HiSeq 1500. The public reads were run again by TCRdb, first through fastp at Q25 and then through MiXCR, and only productive beta chains were kept. Records with the same CDR3 protein are collapsed into one entry carrying the most frequent genes and DNA. The sample table holds 550,000 to 850,000 distinct CDR3 sequences, of which roughly 30% were seen once. Of the sample, roughly 18% is held by the ten largest clones. The material sequenced was cultured PBMCs, taken from culture after CMV antigen stimulation. The source is a human donor in good health (CMV status not recorded). Some clones in this sample may be carry-over from other donors' samples.

This clonotype came up a few times. The CDR3 reads CASSIILAGVYNEQFF. Here the CDR3 DNA reads TGTGCCAGTAGTATCATTCTAGCGGGAGTCTACAATGAGCAGTTCTTC. The chain has TRBV19 and TRBJ2-1, with 10 bases identical to TRBD2. The germline CDR1 and CDR2 sequences are LNHDA and SQIVND (reference sequence). This CDR3 has 16 amino acids. Germline trimming cut 3 bases from V and 3 bases from J; bases unmatched to any gene: 5.

This rearrangement joins TRBV10-2 to TRBJ2-5, with TRBD2 matching over 12 bases. Losses at the gene ends were 6 bases for V and 0 bases for J; bases not matched to a gene: 5. The germline V gene has CDR1 WSHSY and CDR2 SAAADI. The CDR3 totals 16 residues. Here the CDR3 reads CASRTGLAGNQETQYF. CDR3 in DNA: TGCGCCAGCAGAACCGGACTAGCGGGGAACCAAGAGACCCAGTACTTC.